This T cell receptor beta chain was retrieved from a study of vaccination and CD4 T cells after COVID-19. Overall study context: Six males and four females, two Hispanic, made up the convalescents.

Germline V gene sequence: CDR1 LNHNV, CDR2 YYDKDF (reference sequence). The germline V and J ends were trimmed by 4 bases and 5 bases, with 7 bases remaining between them. This CDR3 is 12 amino acids long. The treatment is: roughly ten-day PBMC culture with coronavirus spike peptide pools or control peptides (ViraFEST assay). PBMCs, plated at roughly 2 million per well, were grown in the presence of roughly 9.5 IU/ml IL-2 and approximately 9 ug/ml peptide pools. The Oncomine TCR Beta short-read assay was applied to DNA of cultured CD4+ T cells. One entry per CDR3 protein results from TCRdb running MiXCR on the PCR reads. The table records roughly 7,500 distinct CDR3 sequences, 40% to 55% of them present only once. The sample holds a few counts of this clonotype. The antigen remains undetermined.

V usage is TRBV15 and J usage is TRBJ2-3; no clear D gene. This sequence originates from a human donor who had recovered from COVID-19. Sequencing was carried out using CD4+ T cells from blood, cultured in vitro. The DNA of the CDR3 is TGTGCCACCAGCAAGCTGGGAGATACGCAGTATTTT. Translating it yields CATSKLGDTQYF.